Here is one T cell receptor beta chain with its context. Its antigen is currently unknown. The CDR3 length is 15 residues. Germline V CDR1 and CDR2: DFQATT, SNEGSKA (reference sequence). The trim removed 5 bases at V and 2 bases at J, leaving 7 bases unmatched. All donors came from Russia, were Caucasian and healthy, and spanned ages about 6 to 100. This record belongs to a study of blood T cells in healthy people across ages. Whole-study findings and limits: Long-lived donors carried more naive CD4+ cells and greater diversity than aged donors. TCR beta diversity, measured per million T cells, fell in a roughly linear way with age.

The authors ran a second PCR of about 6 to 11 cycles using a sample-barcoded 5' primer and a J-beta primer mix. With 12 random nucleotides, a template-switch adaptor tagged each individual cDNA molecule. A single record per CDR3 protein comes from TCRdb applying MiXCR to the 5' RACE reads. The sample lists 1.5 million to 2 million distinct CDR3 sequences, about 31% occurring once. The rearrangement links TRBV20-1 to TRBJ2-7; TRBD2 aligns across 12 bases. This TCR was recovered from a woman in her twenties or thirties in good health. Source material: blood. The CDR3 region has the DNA TGCAGTGCTGAGCCGGGACTAGCGGGTACCTACGAGCAGTACTTC. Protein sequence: CSAEPGLAGTYEQYF.